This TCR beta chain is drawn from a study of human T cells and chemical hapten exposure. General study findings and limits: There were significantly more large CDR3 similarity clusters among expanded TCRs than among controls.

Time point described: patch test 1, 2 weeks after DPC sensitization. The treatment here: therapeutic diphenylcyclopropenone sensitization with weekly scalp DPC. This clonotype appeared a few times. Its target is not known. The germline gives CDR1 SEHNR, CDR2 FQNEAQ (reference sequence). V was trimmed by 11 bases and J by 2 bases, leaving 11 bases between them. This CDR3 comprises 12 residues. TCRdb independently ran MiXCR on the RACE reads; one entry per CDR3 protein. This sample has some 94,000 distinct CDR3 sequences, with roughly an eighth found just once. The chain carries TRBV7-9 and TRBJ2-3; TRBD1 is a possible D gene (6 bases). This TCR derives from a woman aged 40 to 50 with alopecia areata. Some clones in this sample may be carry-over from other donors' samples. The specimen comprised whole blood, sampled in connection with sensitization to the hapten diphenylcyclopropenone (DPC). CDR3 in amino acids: CAHRDNTDTQYF. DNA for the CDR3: TGTGCCCACAGGGATAACACAGATACGCAGTATTTT. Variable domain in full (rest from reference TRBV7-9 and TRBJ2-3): DTGVSQNPRHKITKRGQNVTFRCDPISEHNRLYWYRQTLGQGPEFLTYFQNEAQLEKSRLLSDRFSAERPKGSFSTLEIQRTEQGDSAMYLCAHRDNTDTQYFGPGTRLTVL.